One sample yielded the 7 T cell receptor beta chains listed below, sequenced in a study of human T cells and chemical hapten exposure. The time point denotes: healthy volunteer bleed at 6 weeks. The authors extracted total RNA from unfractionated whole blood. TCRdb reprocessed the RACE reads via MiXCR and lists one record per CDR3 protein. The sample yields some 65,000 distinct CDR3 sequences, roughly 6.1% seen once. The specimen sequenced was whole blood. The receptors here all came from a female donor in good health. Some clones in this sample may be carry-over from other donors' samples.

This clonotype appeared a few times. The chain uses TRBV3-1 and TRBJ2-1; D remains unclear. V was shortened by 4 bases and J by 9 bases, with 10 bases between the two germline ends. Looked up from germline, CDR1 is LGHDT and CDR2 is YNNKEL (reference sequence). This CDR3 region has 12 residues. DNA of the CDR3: TGTGCCAGCAGCCTCACCTCAGGTGAGCAGTTCTTC. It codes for CASSLTSGEQFF.

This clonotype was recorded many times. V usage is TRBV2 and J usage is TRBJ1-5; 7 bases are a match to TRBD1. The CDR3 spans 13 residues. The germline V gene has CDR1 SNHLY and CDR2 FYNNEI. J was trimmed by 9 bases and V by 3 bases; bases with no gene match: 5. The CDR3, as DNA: TGTGCCAGCAGTGATCAGGGGGGGCTGCCCCAGCATTTT. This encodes CASSDQGGLPQHF.

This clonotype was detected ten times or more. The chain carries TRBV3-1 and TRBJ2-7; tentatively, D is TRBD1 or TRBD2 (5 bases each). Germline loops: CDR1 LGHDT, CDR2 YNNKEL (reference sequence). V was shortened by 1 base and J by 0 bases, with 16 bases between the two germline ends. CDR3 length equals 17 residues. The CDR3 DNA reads TGTGCCAGCAGCCAAGCTTGGGGGACGGGCCCCTCCTACGAGCAGTACTTC. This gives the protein CASSQAWGTGPSYEQYF.

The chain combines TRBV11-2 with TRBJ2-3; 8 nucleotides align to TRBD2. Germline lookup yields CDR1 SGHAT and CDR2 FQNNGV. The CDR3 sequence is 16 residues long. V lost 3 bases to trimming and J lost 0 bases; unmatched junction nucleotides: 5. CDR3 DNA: TGTGCCAGCAGCTTCGCGGGAGGCCCAAGCACAGATACGCAGTATTTT. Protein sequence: CASSFAGGPSTDTQYF.

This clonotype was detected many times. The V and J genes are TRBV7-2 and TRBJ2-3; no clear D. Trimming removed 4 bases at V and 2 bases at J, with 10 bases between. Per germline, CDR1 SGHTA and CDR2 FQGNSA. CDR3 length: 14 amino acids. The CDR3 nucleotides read TGTGCCAGCAGCTCCCATTTCAACACAGATACGCAGTATTTT. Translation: CASSSHFNTDTQYF. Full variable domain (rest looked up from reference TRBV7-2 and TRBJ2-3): GAGVSQSPSNKVTEKGKDVELRCDPISGHTALYWYRQSLGQGLEFLIYFQGNSAPDKSGLPSDRFSAERTGGSVSTLTIQRTQQEDSAVYLCASSSHFNTDTQYFGPGTRLTVL.

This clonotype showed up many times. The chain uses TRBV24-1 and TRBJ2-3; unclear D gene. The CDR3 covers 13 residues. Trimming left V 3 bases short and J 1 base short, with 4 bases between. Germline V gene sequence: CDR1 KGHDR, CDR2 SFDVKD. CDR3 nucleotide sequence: TGTGCCACCAGTGATGAGGGCACAGATACGCAGTATTTT. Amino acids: CATSDEGTDTQYF.

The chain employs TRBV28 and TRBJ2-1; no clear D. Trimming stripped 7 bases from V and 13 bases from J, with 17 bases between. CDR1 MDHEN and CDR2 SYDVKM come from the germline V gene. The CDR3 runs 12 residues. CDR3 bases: TGTGCCAGCATGAGCCTTCGAGGTCCCCAGTTCTTC. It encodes CASMSLRGPQFF.